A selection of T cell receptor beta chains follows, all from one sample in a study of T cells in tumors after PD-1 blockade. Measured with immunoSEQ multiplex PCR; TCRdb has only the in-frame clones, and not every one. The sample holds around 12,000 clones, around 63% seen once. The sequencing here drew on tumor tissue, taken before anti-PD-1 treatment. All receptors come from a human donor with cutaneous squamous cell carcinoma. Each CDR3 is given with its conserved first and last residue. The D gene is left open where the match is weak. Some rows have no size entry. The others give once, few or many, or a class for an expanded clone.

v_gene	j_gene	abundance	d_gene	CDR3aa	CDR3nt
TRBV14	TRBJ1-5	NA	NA	CARCGGNQPQHF	TGTGCCAGGTGCGGGGGCAATCAGCCCCAGCATTTT
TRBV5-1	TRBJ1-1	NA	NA	CASSLEWGGGRKAFF	TGCGCCAGCAGCTTGGAATGGGGCGGGGGGAGGAAAGCTTTCTTT
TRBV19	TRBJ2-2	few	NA	CASSISRVNTGELFF	TGTGCCAGTAGTATATCTCGCGTAAACACCGGGGAGCTGTTTTTT
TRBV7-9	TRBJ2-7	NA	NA	CASSLISGQSSEQYF	TGTGCCAGCAGCTTAATATCAGGACAGTCTTCCGAGCAGTACTTC
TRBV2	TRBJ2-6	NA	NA	CASRALNSGANVLTF	TGTGCCAGCAGAGCCCTTAACTCTGGGGCCAACGTCCTGACTTTC
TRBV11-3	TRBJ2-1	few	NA	CASSSPYNEQFF	TGTGCCAGCAGCTCCCCCTACAATGAGCAGTTCTTC
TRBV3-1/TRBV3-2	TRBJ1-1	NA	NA	CASSPWGRSDTEAFF	TGTGCCAGCAGCCCGTGGGGCAGGTCGGACACTGAAGCTTTCTTT
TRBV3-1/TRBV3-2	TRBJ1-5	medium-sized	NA	CASSQEGRNQPQHF	TGTGCCAGCAGCCAAGAAGGACGGAATCAGCCCCAGCATTTT
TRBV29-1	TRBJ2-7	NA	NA	CSVSGILSYEQYF	TGCAGCGTTTCCGGGATCCTATCCTACGAGCAGTACTTC
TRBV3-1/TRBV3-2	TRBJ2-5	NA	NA	CASSQAQGQETQYF	TGTGCCAGCAGCCAAGCGCAGGGGCAAGAGACCCAGTACTTC
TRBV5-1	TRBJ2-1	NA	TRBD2	CASSLSTSGGGNEQFF	TGCGCCAGCAGCTTGTCGACTAGCGGTGGGGGCAATGAGCAGTTCTTC
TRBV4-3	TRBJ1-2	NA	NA	CASSQDRGSYGYTF	TGCGCCAGCAGCCAAGATCGGGGCAGCTATGGCTACACCTTC
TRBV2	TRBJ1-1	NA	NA	CASSSREATEAFF	TGTGCCAGCAGTAGTAGGGAGGCAACTGAAGCTTTCTTT
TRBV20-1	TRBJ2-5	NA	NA	CSASEGEETQYF	TGCAGTGCTAGTGAGGGGGAAGAGACCCAGTACTTC
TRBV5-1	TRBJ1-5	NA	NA	CASKLEDQPQHF	TGCGCCAGCAAGTTGGAGGATCAGCCCCAGCATTTT
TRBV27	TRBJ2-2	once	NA	CASSFDVNTGELFF	TGTGCCAGCAGTTTCGACGTGAACACCGGGGAGCTGTTTTTT
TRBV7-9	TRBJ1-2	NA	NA	CASSLGGDYGYTF	TGTGCCAGCAGCTTAGGGGGGGACTATGGCTACACCTTC
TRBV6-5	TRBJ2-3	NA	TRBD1	CASSPQGADTQYF	TGTGCCAGCAGTCCCCAGGGGGCAGATACGCAGTATTTT
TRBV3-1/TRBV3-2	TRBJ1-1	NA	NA	CASSQESYRVTFF	TGTGCCAGCAGCCAAGAAAGCTACAGGGTAACTTTCTTT
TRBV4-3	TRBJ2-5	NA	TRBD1	CASSQDLVRGQETQYF	TGCGCCAGCAGCCAAGATCTGGTCAGGGGGCAAGAGACCCAGTACTTC
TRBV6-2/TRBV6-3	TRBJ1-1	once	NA	CASSYGQNTEAFF	TGTGCCAGCAGTTACGGACAAAACACTGAAGCTTTCTTT
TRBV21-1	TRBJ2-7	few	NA	CASSKGDFTYEQYF	TGTGCCAGCAGCAAAGGAGATTTCACCTACGAGCAGTACTTC
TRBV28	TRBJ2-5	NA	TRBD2	CASSLSLAGVGETQYF	TGTGCCAGCAGTTTATCACTAGCGGGAGTAGGAGAGACCCAGTACTTC
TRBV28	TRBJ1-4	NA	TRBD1	CASKQTGGDEKLFF	TGTGCCAGCAAACAGACAGGGGGCGATGAAAAACTGTTTTTT
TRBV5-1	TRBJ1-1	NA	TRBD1	CASNPRGQGMNTEAFF	TGCGCCAGCAACCCCAGGGGACAGGGGATGAACACTGAAGCTTTCTTT
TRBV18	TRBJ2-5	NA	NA	CASSPPNQETQYF	TGTGCCAGCTCACCACCGAATCAGGAGACCCAGTACTTC
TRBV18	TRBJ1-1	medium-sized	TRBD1	CASSYRGPNTEAFF	TGTGCCAGCTCATACAGGGGGCCGAACACTGAAGCTTTCTTT
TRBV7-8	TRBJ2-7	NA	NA	CASSSEGHSYEQYF	TGTGCCAGCAGCAGCGAAGGCCACTCCTACGAGCAGTACTTC
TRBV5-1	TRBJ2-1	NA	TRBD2	CASSLQSGLAGSYNEQFF	TGCGCCAGCAGCCTCCAATCCGGACTAGCGGGGTCCTACAATGAGCAGTTCTTC
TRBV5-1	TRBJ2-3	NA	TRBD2	CASSPGVAGPLTDTQYF	TGCGCCAGCAGCCCCGGGGTAGCGGGACCCCTCACAGATACGCAGTATTTT
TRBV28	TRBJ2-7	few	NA	CASSLLRGGQYF	TGTGCCAGCAGTTTATTGAGGGGGGGGCAGTACTTC
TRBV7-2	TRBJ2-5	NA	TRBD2	CASSLGLAGVRFQETQYF	TGTGCCAGCAGCCTCGGACTAGCGGGAGTAAGATTCCAAGAGACCCAGTACTTC
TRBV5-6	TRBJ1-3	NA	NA	CASSRSNTIYF	TGTGCCAGCAGCCGTTCCAACACCATATATTTT
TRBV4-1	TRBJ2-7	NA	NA	CASSQAGFKPYEQYF	TGCGCCAGCAGCCAAGCGGGATTTAAGCCCTACGAGCAGTACTTC
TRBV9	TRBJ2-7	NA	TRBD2	CASSVSGTSGGYEQYF	TGTGCCAGCAGCGTGTCCGGGACTAGCGGGGGGTACGAGCAGTACTTC
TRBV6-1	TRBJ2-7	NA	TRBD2	CASSAKEGSGSYEQYF	TGTGCCAGCAGTGCAAAGGAAGGTAGCGGGAGCTACGAGCAGTACTTC
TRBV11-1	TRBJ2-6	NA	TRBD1	CASSKDRAGANVLTF	TGTGCCAGCAGCAAGGACAGGGCTGGGGCCAACGTCCTGACTTTC
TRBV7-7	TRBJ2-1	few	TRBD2	CASSATSGRIDEQFF	TGTGCTAGCAGCGCAACTAGCGGGAGGATCGATGAGCAGTTCTTC